The following is a T cell receptor beta chain sequence with its context. The antigen is unknown. The read terminates 3 residues ahead of where the CDR3 ends, so the germline J gene completes it. This entry comes from a study of T cell clonality in common variable immunodeficiency. Study-wide findings and caveats: Fewer deletions and N-nucleotide insertions were reportedly seen in common variable immunodeficiency TCR beta sequences. TCRbeta clonality was increased in CVID versus healthy controls. CVID subjects shared fewer TCRbeta clones than healthy controls did.

This CDR3 has 16 amino acids. V gave up 4 bases and J gave up 4 bases; unmatched junction bases: 6. Germline CDR1 is LNHDA and CDR2 is SQIVND (reference sequence). CVID and control samples used equivalent genomic DNA input. TCRdb keeps only in-frame clones here, not all; method: immunoSEQ multiplex PCR. Recorded here are over 15,000 clones, none singletons. Sequenced input: peripheral blood mononuclear cells. The sequence came from a human donor with common variable immunodeficiency. The chain recombines TRBV19 with TRBJ2-3; 12 positions match TRBD2. Incomplete CDR3 DNA: TGTGCCAGTAGTAAACCGACTAGCGGGAGCTCAGATACG. It codes for CASSKPTSGSSDT. The whole CDR3 protein is CASSKPTSGSSDTQYF. The full variable domain, with the rest looked up from reference TRBV19 and TRBJ2-3, is DGGITQSPKYLFRKEGQNVTLSCEQNLNHDAMYWYRQDPGQGLRLIYYSQIVNDFQKGDIAEGYSVSREKKESFPLTVTSAQKNPTAFYLCASSKPTSGSSDTQYFGPGTRLTVL.